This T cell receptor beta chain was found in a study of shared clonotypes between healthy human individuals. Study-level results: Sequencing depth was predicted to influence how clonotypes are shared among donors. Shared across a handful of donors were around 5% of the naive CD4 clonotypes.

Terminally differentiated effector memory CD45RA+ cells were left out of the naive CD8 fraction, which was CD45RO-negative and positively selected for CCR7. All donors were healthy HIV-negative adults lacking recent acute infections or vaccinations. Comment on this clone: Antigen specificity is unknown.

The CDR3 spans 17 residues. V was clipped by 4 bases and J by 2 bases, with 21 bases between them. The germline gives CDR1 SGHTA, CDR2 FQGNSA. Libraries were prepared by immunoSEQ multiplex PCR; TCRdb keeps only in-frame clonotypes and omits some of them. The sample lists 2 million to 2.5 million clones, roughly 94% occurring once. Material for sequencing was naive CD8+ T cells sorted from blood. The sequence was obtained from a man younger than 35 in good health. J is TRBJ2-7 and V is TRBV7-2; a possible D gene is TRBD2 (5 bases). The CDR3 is CASSSRLNGYIAYEQYF. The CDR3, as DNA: TGTGCCAGCAGCTCGAGACTAAACGGCTATATAGCCTACGAGCAGTACTTC.